The clone carrying this T cell receptor beta chain was seen only a few times. As handled by the study authors: Nucleated cell number was recorded as an estimate derived from reference gene primer amplification. Generated by immunoSEQ multiplex PCR, the TCRdb table keeps only in-frame clones and is missing some. The V and J calls and clone size are taken from that table; D and trimming were inferred from the DNA. The table has roughly 40,000 clones, almost 85% seen once; the top ten hold 9.9%. The data stem from a study of blood T cell repertoires in COVID-19. Per the germline V gene, CDR1 is MNHEY and CDR2 is SVGAGI. J was trimmed by 7 bases and V by 2 bases; bases with no gene match: 2. This CDR3 is 16 amino acids long.

The receptor was isolated from a human donor in a cohort sampled during active COVID-19. Source material: peripheral blood. This rearrangement joins TRBV6-5 to TRBJ2-1; TRBD2 matches at 16 bases. The CDR3 DNA sequence: TGTGCCAGCAGTTACGGGGGACTAGCGGGAGGGAATGAGCAGTTCTTC. It encodes CASSYGGLAGGNEQFF.